The source of this T cell receptor beta chain is a study of cytomegalovirus exposure and HLA in healthy donors. This CDR3 is built from 16 residues. Germline V gene lookup returns CDR1 LGHNA and CDR2 YSLEER. V was cut by 0 bases and J by 5 bases, with 13 bases left in between. A note on this clone: The antigen is unknown.

Study-wide findings and caveats: In most subjects, TCR beta sequences reportedly gave accurate predictions of HLA-A and HLA-B alleles.

The donors gave bone marrow, and they were healthy. The study ran its PCR with 60 Vbeta and 13 Jbeta primers. Sequencing used immunoSEQ multiplex PCR; TCRdb keeps in-frame clones, though not all of them. This repertoire shows some 140,000 clones, around 79% found once; its top ten account for approximately 1.5%. The sequenced sample was PBMCs. This chain uses TRBV4-3 with TRBJ1-4; no reliable D call. This receptor was taken from a woman aged 40 to 55 in good health and CMV-seronegative. CDR3 loop: CASSQDGQAENEKLFF. As DNA, the CDR3 is TGCGCCAGCAGCCAAGATGGGCAGGCAGAAAATGAAAAACTGTTTTTT.